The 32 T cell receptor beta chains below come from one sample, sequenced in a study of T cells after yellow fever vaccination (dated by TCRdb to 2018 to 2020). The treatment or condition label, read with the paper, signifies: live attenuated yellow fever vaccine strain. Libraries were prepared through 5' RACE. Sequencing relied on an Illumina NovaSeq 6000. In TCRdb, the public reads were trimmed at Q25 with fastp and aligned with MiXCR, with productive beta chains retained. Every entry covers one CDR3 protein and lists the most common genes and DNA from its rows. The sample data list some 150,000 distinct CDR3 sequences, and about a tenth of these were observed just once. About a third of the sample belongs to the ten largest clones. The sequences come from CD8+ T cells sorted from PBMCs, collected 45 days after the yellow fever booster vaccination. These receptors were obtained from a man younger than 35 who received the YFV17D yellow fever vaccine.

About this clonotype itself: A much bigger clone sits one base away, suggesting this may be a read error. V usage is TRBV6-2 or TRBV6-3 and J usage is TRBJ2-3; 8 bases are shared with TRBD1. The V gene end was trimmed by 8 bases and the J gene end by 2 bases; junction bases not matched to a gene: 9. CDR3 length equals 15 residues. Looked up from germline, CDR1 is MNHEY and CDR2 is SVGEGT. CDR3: CASASVDRDTDTQYF. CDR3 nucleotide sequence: TGTGCCAGCGCCTCCGTGGACAGGGACACAGATACGCAGTATTTT.

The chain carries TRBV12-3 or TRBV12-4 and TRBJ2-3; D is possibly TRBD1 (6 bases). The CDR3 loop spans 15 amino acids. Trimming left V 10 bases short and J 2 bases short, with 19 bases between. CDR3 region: CAIDRQDRYTDTQYF. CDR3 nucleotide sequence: TGTGCCATCGACCGACAGGACAGATACACAGATACGCAGTATTTT.

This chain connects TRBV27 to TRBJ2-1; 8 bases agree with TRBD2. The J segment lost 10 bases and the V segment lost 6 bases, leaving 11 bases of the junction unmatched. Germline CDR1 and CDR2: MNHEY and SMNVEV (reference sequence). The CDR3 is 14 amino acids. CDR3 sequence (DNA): TGTGCCAGCAGCAGCGGGGGAACCCTGCTGGAGCAGTTCTTC. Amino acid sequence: CASSSGGTLLEQFF.

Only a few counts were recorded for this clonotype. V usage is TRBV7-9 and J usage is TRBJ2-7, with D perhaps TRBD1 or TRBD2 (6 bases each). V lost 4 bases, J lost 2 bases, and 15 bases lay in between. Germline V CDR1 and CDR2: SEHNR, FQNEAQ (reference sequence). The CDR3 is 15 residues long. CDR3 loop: CASSWGAGDTYEQYV. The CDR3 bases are TGTGCCAGCAGCTGGGGGGCAGGGGATACCTACGAGCAGTACGTC.

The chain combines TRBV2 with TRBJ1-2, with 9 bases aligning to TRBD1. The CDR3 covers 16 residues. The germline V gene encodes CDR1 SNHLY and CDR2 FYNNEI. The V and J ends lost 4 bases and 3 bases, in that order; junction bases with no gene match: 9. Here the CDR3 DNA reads TGTGCCAGCAGTGTTCGGGACAGGGACTCCTACTATGGCTACACCTTC. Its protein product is CASSVRDRDSYYGYTF. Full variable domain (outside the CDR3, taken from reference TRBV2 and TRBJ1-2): EPEVTQTPSHQVTQMGQEVILRCVPISNHLYFYWYRQILGQKVEFLVSFYNNEISEKSEIFDDQFSVERPDGSNFTLKIRSTKLEDSAMYFCASSVRDRDSYYGYTFGSGTRLTVV.

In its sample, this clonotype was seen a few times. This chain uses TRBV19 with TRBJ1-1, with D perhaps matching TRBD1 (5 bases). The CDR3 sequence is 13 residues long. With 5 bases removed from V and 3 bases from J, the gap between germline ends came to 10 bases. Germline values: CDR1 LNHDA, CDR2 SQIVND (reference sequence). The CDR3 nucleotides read TGTGCCAGTAGTGTCAGGGAGTACACTGAAGCTTTCTTT. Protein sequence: CASSVREYTEAFF.

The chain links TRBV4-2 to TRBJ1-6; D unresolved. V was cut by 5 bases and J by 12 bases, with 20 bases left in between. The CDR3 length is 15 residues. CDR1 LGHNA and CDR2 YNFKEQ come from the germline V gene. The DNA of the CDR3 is TGTGCCAGCAGCGAAAGTGGGCAGCGATTTAAACCCCTCCACTTT. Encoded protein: CASSESGQRFKPLHF.

The CDR3 reads CASSLGSGRNEQFF. CDR3 bases: TGCGCCAGCAGCTTGGGGTCCGGCAGGAATGAGCAGTTCTTC. V gene TRBV5-1 combines with J gene TRBJ2-1; no firm D call. Germline CDR1 SGHRS, CDR2 YFSETQ. The CDR3 runs 14 residues. V lost 0 bases and J lost 7, with 11 bases in between.

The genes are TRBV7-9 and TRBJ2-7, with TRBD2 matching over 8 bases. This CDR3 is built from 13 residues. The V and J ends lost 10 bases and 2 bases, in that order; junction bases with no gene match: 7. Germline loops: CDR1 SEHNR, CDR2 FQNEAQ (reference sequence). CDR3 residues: CAIRPGGTYEQYF. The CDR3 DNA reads TGTGCCATTCGACCGGGAGGGACCTACGAGCAGTACTTC. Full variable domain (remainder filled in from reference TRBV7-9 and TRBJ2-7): DTGVSQNPRHKITKRGQNVTFRCDPISEHNRLYWYRQTLGQGPEFLTYFQNEAQLEKSRLLSDRFSAERPKGSFSTLEIQRTEQGDSAMYLCAIRPGGTYEQYFGPGTRLTVT.

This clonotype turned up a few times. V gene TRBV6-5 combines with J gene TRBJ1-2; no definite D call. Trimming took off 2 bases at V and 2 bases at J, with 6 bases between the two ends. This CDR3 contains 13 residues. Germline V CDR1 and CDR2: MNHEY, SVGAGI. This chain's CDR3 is CASSYGGNYGYTF. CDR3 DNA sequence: TGTGCCAGCAGTTACGGCGGCAACTATGGCTACACCTTC.

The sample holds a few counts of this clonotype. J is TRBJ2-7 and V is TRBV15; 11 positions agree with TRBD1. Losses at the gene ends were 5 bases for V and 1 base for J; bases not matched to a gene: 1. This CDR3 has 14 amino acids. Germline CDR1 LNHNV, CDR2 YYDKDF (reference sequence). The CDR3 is CATSGDRGSYEQYF. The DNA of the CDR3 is TGTGCCACCAGCGGGGACAGGGGGTCCTACGAGCAGTACTTC.

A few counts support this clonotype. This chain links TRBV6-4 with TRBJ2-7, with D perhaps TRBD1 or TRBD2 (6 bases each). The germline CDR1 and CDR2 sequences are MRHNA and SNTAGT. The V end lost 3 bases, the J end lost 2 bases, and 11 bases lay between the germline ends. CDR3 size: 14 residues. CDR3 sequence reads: CASSEEGGPYEQYF. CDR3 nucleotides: TGTGCCAGCAGTGAAGAGGGGGGACCCTACGAGCAGTACTTC.

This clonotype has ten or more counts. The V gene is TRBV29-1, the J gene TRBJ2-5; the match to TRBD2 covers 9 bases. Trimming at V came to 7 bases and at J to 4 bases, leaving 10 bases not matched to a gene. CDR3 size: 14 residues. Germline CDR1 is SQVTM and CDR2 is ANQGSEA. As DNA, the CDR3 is TGCAGCGCCGCTAGCGGGGCCTCTTTAGAGACCCAGTACTTC. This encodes CSAASGASLETQYF.

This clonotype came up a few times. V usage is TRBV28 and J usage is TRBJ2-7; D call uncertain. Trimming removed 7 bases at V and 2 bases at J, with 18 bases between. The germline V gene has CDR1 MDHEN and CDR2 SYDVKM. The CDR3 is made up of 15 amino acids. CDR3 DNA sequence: TGTGCCAGCACCGAAGACGTTCGCTCTACCTACGAGCAGTACTTC. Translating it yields CASTEDVRSTYEQYF.

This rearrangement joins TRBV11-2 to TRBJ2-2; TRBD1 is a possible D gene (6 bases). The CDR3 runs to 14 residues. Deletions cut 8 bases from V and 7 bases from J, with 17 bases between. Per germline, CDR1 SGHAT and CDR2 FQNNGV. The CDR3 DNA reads TGTGCCAGCCCCCTACAGGGCATGGGCGGGGAGCTGTTTTTT. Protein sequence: CASPLQGMGGELFF.

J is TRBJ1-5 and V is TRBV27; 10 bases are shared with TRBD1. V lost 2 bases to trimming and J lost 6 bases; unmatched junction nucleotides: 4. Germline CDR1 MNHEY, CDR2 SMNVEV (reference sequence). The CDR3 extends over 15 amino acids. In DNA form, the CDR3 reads TGTGCCAGCAGTTTAGACAGGGGGCTGGGTCAGCCCCAGCATTTT. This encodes CASSLDRGLGQPQHF.

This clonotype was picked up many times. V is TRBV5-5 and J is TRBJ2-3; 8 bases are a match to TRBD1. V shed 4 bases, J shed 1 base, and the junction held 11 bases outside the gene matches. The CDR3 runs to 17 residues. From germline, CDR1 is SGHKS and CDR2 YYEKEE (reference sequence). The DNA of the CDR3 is TGTGCCAGCAGCCTTGGGACAGGCTGGATTGGCACAGATACGCAGTATTTT. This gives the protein CASSLGTGWIGTDTQYF.

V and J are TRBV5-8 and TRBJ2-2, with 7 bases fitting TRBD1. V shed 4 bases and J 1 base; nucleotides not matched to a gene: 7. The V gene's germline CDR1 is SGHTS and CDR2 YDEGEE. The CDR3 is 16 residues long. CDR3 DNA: TGTGCCAGCAGCCCCCCCTGGGACAGGAACACCGGGGAGCTGTTTTTT. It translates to CASSPPWDRNTGELFF.

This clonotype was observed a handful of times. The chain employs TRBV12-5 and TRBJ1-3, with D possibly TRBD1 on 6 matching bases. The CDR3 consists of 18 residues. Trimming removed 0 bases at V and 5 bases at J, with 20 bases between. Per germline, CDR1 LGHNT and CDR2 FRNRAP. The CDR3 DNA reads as TGTGCTAGTGGTTTGGTACTCAGGGGACGGCCAGAACGAAACACCATATATTTT. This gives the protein CASGLVLRGRPERNTIYF.

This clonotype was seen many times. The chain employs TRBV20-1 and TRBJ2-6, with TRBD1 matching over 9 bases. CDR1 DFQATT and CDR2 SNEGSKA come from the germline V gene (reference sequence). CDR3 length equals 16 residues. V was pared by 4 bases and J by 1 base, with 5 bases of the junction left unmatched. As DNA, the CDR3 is TGCAGTGCTACCGGGACAGGGATATCTGGGGCCAACGTCCTGACTTTC. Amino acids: CSATGTGISGANVLTF.

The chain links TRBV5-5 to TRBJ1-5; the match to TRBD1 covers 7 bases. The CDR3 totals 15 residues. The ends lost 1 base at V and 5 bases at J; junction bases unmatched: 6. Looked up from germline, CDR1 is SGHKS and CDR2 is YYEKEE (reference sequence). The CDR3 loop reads CASSLWDRTDQPQHF. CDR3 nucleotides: TGTGCCAGCAGCTTGTGGGACAGAACCGATCAGCCCCAGCATTTT.

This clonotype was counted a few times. Here the CDR3 reads CASLGTEAFF. The CDR3, as DNA: TGCGCCAGTCTCGGGACTGAAGCTTTCTTT. This sequence joins TRBV10-2 and TRBJ1-1; D gene ambiguous. V was clipped by 9 bases and J by 5 bases, with 7 bases between them. This CDR3 is 10 amino acids long. Germline V gene lookup returns CDR1 WSHSY and CDR2 SAAADI.

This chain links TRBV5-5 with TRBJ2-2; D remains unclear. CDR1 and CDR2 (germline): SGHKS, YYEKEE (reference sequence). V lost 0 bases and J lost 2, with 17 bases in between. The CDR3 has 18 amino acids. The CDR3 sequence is CASSLDYRPRPNTGELFF. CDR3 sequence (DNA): TGTGCCAGCAGCTTGGATTATAGACCTAGACCCAACACCGGGGAGCTGTTTTTT.

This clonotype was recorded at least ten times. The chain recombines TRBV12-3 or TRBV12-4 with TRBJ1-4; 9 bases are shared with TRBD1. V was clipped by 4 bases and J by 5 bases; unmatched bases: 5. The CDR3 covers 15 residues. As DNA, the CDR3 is TGTGCCAGCAGTTCTTACAGGGGGCGGAATGAAAAACTGTTTTTT. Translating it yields CASSSYRGRNEKLFF.

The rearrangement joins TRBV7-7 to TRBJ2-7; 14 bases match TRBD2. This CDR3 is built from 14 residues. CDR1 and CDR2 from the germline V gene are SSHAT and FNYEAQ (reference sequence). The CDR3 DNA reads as TGTGCTAGCAGCCCGGGACTAGCGGGGGTCGAGCAGTACGTC. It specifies CASSPGLAGVEQYV.

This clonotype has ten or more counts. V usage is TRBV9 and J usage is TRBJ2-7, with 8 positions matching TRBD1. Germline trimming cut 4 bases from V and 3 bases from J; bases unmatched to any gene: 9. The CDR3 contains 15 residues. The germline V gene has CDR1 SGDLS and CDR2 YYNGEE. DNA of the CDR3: TGTGCCAGCAGCCGAGACCAGGGGGCGATCTACGAGCAGTACTTC. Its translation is CASSRDQGAIYEQYF.

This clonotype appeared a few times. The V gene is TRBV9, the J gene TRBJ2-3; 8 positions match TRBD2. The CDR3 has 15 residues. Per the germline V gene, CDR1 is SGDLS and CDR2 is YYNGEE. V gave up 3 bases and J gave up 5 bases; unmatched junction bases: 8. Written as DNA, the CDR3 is TGTGCCAGCAGCGAAGCGGGGGCTCGCGGAGATACGCAGTATTTT. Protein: CASSEAGARGDTQYF. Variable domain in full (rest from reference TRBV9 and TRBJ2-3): DSGVTQTPKHLITATGQRVTLRCSPRSGDLSVYWYQQSLDQGLQFLIQYYNGEERAKGNILERFSAQQFPDLHSELNLSSLELGDSALYFCASSEAGARGDTQYFGPGTRLTVL.

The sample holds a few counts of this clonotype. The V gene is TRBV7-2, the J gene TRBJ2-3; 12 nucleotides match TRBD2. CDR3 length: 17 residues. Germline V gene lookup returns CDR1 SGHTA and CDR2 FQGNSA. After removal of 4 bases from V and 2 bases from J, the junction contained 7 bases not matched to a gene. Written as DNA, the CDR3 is TGTGCCAGCAGCTCAGAAGGACTAGCGGGGCTCACAGATACGCAGTATTTT. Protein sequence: CASSSEGLAGLTDTQYF.

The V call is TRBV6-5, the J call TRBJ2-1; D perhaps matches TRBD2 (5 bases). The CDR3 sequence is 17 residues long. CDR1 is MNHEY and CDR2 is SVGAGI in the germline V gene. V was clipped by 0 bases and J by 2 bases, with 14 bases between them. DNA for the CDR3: TGTGCCAGCAGTTACTCTTACGGGGAACCGCCCTACAATGAGCAGTTCTTC. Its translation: CASSYSYGEPPYNEQFF.

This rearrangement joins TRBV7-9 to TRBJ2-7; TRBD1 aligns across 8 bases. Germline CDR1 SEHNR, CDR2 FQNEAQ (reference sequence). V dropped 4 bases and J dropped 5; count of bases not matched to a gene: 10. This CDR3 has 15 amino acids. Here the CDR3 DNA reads TGTGCCAGCAGCTCCACAGGGGGTCACGCCGACGAGCAGTACTTC. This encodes CASSSTGGHADEQYF.

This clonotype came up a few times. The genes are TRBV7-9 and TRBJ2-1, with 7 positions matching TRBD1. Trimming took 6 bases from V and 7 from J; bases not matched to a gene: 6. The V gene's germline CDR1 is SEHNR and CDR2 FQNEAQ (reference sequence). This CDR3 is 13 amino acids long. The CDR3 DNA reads TGTGCCAGCAGGATCCCACAGGGGAATGAGCAGTTCTTC. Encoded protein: CASRIPQGNEQFF.

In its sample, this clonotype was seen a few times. Here the CDR3 reads CASSFRGYTF. CDR3 DNA: TGTGCCAGCAGTTTTCGTGGCTACACCTTC. The rearrangement links TRBV12-3 or TRBV12-4 to TRBJ1-2, with no clear D. The CDR3 runs 10 residues. V was clipped by 3 bases and J by 7 bases, with 3 bases between them.